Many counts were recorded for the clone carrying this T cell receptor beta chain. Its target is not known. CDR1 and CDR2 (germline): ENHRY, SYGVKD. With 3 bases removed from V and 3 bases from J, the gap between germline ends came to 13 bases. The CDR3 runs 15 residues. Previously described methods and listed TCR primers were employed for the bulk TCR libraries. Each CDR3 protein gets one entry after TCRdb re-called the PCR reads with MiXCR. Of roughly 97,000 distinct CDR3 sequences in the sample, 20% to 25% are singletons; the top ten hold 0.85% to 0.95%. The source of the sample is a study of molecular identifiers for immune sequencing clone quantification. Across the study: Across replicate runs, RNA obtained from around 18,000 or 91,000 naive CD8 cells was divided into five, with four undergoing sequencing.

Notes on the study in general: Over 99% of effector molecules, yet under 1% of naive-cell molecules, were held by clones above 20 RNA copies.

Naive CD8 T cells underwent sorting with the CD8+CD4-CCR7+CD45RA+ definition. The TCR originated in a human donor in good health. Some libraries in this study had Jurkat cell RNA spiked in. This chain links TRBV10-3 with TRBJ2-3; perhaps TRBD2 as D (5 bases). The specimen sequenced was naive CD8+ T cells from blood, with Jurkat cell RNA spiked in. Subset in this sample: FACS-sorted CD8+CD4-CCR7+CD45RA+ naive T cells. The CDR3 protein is CAISDPTGLTDTQYF. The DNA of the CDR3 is TGTGCCATCAGTGATCCCACGGGGTTAACAGATACGCAGTATTTT.